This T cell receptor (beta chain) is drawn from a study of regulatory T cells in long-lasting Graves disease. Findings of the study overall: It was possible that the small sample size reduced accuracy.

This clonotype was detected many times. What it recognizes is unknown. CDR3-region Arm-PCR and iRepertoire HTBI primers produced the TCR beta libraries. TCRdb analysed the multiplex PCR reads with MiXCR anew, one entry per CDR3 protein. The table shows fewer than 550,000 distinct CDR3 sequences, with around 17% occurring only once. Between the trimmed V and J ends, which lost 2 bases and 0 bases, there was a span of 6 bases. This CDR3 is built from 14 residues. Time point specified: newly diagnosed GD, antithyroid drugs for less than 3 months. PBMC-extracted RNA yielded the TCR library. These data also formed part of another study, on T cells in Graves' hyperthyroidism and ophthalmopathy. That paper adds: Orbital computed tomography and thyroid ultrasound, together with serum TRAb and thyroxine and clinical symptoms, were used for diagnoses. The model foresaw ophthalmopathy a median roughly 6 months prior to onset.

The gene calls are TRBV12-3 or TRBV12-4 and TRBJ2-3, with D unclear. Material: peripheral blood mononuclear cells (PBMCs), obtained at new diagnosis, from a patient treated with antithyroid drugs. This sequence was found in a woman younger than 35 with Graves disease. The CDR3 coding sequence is TGTGCCAGCAGTTTAACGGACAGCACAGATACGCAGTATTTT. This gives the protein CASSLTDSTDTQYF.